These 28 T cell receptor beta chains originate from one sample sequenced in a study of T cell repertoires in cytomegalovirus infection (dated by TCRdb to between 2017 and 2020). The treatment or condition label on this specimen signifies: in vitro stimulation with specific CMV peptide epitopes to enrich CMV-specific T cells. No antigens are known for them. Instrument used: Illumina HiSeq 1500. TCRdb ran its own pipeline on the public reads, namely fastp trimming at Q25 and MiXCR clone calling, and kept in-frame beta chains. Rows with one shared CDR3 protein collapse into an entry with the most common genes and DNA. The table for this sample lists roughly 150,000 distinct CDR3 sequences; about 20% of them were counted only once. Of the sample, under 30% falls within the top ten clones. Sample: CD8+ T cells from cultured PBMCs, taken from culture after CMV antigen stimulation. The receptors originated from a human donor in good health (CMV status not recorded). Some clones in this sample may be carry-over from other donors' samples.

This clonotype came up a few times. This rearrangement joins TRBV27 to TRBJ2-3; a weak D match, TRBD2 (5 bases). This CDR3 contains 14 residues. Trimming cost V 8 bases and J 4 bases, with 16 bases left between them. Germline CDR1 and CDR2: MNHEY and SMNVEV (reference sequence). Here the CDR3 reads CASGSESNPDTQYF. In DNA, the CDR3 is TGTGCCAGCGGTAGCGAATCGAATCCAGATACGCAGTATTTT.

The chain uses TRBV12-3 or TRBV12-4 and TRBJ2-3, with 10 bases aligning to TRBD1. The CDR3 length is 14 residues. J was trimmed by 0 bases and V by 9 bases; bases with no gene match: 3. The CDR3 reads CASRTGGSTDTQYF. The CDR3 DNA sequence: TGTGCCAGTAGGACAGGGGGAAGCACAGATACGCAGTATTTT.

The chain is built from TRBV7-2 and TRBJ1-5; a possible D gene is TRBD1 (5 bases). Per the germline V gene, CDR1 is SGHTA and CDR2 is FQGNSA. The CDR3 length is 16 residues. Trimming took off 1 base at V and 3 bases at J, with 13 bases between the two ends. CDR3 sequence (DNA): TGTGCCAGCAGCTTAGGAAGGATAGGGGTCAATCAGCCCCAGCATTTT. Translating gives CASSLGRIGVNQPQHF.

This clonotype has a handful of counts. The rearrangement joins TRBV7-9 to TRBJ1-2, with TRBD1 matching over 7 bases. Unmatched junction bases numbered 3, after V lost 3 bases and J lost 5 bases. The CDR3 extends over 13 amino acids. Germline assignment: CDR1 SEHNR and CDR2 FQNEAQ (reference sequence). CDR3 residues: CASSFDREYGYTF. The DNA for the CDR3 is TGTGCCAGCAGCTTCGACAGGGAGTATGGCTACACCTTC.

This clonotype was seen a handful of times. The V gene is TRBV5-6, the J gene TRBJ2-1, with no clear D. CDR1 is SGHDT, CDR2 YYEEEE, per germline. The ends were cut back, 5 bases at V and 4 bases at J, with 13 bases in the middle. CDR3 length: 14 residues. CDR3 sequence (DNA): TGTGCCAGCAGTCGCCCGGACGGTTACAATGAGCAGTTCTTC. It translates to CASSRPDGYNEQFF.

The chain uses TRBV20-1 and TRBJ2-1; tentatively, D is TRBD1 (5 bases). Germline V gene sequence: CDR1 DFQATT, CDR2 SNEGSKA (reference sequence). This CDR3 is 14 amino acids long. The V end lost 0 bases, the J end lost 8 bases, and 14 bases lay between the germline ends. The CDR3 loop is CSARDPKGWDEQFF. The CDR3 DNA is TGCAGTGCTAGAGATCCGAAGGGGTGGGATGAGCAGTTCTTC.

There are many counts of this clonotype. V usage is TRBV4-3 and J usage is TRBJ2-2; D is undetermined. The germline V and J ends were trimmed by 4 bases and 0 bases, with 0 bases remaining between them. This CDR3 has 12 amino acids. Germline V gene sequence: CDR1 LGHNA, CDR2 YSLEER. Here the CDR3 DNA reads TGCGCCAGCAGCCCGAACACCGGGGAGCTGTTTTTT. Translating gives CASSPNTGELFF.

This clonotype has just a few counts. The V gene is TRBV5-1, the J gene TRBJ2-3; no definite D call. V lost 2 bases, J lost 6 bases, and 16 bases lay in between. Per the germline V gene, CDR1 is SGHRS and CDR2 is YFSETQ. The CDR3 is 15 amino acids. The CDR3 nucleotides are TGCGCCAGCAGCTTCCAGAAAGGGATCTGGGATACGCAGTATTTT. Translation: CASSFQKGIWDTQYF.

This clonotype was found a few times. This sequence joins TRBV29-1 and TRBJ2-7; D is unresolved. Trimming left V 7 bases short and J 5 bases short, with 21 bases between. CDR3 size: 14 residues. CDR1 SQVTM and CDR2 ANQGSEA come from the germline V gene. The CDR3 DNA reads TGCAGCGCCGTCGTAGTTAGGGAAACGGACGAGCAGTACTTC. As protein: CSAVVVRETDEQYF.

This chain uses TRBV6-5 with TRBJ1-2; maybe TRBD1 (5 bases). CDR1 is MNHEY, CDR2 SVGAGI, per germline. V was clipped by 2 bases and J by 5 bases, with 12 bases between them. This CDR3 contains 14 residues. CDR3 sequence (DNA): TGTGCCAGCAGTTACAGGGGCAATTTGTATGGCTACACCTTC. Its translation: CASSYRGNLYGYTF.

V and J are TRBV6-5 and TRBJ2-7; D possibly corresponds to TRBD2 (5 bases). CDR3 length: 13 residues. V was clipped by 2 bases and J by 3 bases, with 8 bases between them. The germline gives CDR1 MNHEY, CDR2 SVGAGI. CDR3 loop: CASSYVGGYEQYF. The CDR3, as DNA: TGTGCCAGCAGTTACGTAGGAGGCTACGAGCAGTACTTC.

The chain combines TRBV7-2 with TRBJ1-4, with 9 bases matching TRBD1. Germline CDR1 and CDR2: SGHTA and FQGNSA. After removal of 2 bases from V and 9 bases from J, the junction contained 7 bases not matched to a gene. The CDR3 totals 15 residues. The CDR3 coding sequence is TGTGCCAGCAGCTTAAGGACAGGGGTGATGCAAAAACTGTTTTTT. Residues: CASSLRTGVMQKLFF.

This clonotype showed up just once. The DNA of the CDR3 is TGTGCCAGCAGTTTCACACACTCCACAGGGGGCACTGAAGCTTTCTTT. As protein: CASSFTHSTGGTEAFF. The chain combines TRBV6-2 or TRBV6-3 with TRBJ1-1; 8 positions match TRBD1. After removal of 4 bases from V and 4 bases from J, the junction contained 11 bases not matched to a gene. The CDR3 totals 16 residues. Germline CDR1 is MNHEY and CDR2 is SVGEGT.

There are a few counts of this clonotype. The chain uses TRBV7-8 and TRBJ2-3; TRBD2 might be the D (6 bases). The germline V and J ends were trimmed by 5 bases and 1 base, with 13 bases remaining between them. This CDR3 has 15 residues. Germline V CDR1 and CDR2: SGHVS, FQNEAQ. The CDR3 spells CASSPPGVGTDTQYF. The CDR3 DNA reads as TGTGCCAGCAGCCCCCCGGGGGTAGGCACAGATACGCAGTATTTT.

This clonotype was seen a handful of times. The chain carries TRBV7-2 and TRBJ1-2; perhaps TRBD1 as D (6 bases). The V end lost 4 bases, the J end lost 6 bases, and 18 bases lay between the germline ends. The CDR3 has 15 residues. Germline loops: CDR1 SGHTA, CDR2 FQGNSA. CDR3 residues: CASSSPYRVWDGYTF. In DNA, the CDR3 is TGTGCCAGCAGCTCCCCTTACAGGGTATGGGATGGCTACACCTTC.

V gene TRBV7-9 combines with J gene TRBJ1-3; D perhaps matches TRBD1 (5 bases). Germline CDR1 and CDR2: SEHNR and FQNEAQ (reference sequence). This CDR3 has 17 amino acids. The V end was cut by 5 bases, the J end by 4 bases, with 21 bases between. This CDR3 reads CASSARQLLTIGNTIYF. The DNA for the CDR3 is TGTGCCAGCAGCGCCCGACAGCTACTAACTATCGGAAACACCATATATTTT. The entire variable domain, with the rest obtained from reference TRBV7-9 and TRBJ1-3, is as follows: DTGVSQNPRHKITKRGQNVTFRCDPISEHNRLYWYRQTLGQGPEFLTYFQNEAQLEKSRLLSDRFSAERPKGSFSTLEIQRTEQGDSAMYLCASSARQLLTIGNTIYFGEGSWLTVV.

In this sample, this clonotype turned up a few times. In nucleotides, the CDR3 is TGTGCCAGCAGCATGACGGTATTTTTTGAAGCTTTCTTT. Protein product: CASSMTVFFEAFF. The chain couples TRBV12-3 or TRBV12-4 to TRBJ1-1; D unresolved. V lost 6 bases and J 7 bases, leaving 15 bases between the germline ends. The CDR3 is 13 residues long.

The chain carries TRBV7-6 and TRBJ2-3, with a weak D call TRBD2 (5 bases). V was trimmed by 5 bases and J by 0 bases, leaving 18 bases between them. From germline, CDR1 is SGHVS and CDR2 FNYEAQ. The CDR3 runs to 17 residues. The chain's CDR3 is CASSRLGSLISTDTQYF. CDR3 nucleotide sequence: TGTGCCAGCAGCCGCTTAGGGAGCTTAATAAGCACAGATACGCAGTATTTT.

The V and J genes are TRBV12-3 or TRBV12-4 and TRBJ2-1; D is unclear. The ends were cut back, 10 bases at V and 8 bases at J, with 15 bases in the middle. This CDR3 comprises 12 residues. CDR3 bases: TGTGCCATCAACTTCCATGGGGATGAGCAGTTCTTC. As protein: CAINFHGDEQFF.

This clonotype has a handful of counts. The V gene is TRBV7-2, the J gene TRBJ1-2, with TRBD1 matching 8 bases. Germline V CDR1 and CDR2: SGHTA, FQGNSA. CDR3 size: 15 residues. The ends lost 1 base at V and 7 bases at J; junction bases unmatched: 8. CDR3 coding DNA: TGTGCCAGCAGCTTAGAGGGCAGGGGGCTTGGTGGCTACACCTTC. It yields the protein CASSLEGRGLGGYTF.

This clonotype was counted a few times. The CDR3 is CASRTREGNQPQHF. The CDR3 coding sequence is TGTGCCAGCAGGACCCGGGAGGGCAATCAGCCCCAGCATTTT. The gene calls are TRBV7-2 and TRBJ1-5; no reliable D call. The CDR3 extends over 14 amino acids. The V gene lost 6 bases and the J gene lost 2 bases, with 11 bases spanning the gap. CDR1 SGHTA and CDR2 FQGNSA come from the germline V gene. The entire variable domain, with the rest obtained from reference TRBV7-2 and TRBJ1-5, is as follows: GAGVSQSPSNKVTEKGKDVELRCDPISGHTALYWYRQSLGQGLEFLIYFQGNSAPDKSGLPSDRFSAERTGGSVSTLTIQRTQQEDSAVYLCASRTREGNQPQHFGDGTRLSIL.

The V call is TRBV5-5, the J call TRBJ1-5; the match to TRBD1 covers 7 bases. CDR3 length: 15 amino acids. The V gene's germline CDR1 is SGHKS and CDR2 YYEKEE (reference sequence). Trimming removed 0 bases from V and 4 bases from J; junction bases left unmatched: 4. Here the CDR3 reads CASSLEVTGNQPQHF. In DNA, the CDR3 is TGTGCCAGCAGCTTGGAGGTGACAGGGAATCAGCCCCAGCATTTT.

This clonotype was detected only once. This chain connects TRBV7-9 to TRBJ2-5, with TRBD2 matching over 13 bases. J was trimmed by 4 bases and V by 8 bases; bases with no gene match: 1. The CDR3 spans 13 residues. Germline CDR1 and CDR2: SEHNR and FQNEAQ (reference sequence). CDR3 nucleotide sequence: TGTGCCAGCGGGACTAGCGGGGTAGAGACCCAGTACTTC. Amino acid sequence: CASGTSGVETQYF.

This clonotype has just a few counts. The CDR3 nucleotides read TGTGCCAGCAGTCTTGGACTAGCGGGGGGCCACACCGGGGAGCTGTTTTTT. Translating gives CASSLGLAGGHTGELFF. The chain combines TRBV7-8 with TRBJ2-2, with 14 bases fitting TRBD2. With 6 bases clipped from V and 3 bases from J, the junction kept 6 bases outside the gene matches. CDR1 and CDR2 (germline): SGHVS, FQNEAQ. The CDR3 totals 17 residues.

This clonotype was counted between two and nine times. The CDR3 bases are TGTGCCAGCAGCTTAGTAGGGCTAACATGGGAAGGTGAGCAGTTCTTC. It yields the protein CASSLVGLTWEGEQFF. The chain uses TRBV7-2 and TRBJ2-1, with D uncertain. Trimming cost V 1 base and J 9 bases, with 19 bases left between them. The CDR3 spans 16 residues. Germline-derived CDR1 and CDR2 are SGHTA and FQGNSA. Filled out from reference TRBV7-2 and TRBJ2-1, the complete variable domain reads GAGVSQSPSNKVTEKGKDVELRCDPISGHTALYWYRQSLGQGLEFLIYFQGNSAPDKSGLPSDRFSAERTGGSVSTLTIQRTQQEDSAVYLCASSLVGLTWEGEQFFGPGTRLTVL.

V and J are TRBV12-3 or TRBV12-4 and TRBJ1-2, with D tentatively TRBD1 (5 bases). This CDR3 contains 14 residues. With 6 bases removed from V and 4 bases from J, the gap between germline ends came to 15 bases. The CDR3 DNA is TGTGCCAGCAGCCCGGGGGGGGGGTTCTATGGCTACACCTTC. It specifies CASSPGGGFYGYTF.

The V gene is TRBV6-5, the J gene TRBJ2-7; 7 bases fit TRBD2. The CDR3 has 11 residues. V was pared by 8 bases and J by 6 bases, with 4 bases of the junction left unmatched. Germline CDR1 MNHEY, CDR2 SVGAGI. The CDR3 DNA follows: TGTGCCAGCCGGGAGGTCGGCGAGCAGTACTTC. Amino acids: CASREVGEQYF.

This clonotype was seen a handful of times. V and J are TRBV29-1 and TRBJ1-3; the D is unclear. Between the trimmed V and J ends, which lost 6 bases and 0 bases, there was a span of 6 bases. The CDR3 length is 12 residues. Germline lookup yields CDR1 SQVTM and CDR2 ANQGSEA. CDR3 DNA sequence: TGCAGCGTAATGGACTCTGGAAACACCATATATTTT. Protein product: CSVMDSGNTIYF.